This record concerns one T cell receptor beta chain sequence. What it binds is unknown. CDR3 length: 15 amino acids. Germline-derived CDR1 and CDR2 are LGHNA and YNFKEQ. The V segment lost 0 bases and the J segment 5 bases; nucleotides outside the gene matches: 1. The data stem from a study of cytomegalovirus exposure and HLA in healthy donors. PCR primers comprised 60 Vbeta and 13 Jbeta primers. Profiling relied on immunoSEQ multiplex PCR, and the TCRdb table lists in-frame clones only, not all of them. The sample holds just over 150,000 clones; 70% to 90% are singletons and the top ten take about 2%. Study-level results: Judged likely to be a sequencing artifact was a cluster of highly shared sequence variants.

The chain couples TRBV4-2 to TRBJ1-6, with 7 bases aligning to TRBD1. This receptor was taken from a man aged 18-30 years in good health and CMV-seropositive. The sequencing input was PBMCs. The CDR3 DNA reads as TGTGCCAGCAGCCAAGAGGACAGGAATAATTCACCCCTCCACTTT. It translates to CASSQEDRNNSPLHF.